This record covers a single T cell receptor beta chain. The antigen it recognizes is unknown. Base qualities are not provided; no much larger clone lies one nucleotide away. The CDR3 regions of human TCRbeta chains were analyzed by immunosequencing. Processing in the source paper ran as follows. Repertoire TCRs were matched against a reference library of SARS-CoV-2-specific TCRs generated with the MIRA antigen-specificity platform. Breadth was defined as the fraction of unique TCRs that were SARS-CoV-2-associated. Depth was defined as the fraction of total T cells that were SARS-CoV-2-associated. Using the MIRA data, each spike-specific TCR was mapped to the spike region that the TCR reacts to and placed in a CD4 or CD8 class. Log10-transformed breadth and depth values were compared by one-way ANOVA with Sidak's multiple comparisons tests. TCRdb took this table from immuneACCESS and kept in-frame rearrangements with V and J called. Such tables lack part of the clones; where checked against another copy, unresolved V genes explain under half of the gap, and the rest is unexplained. D and trimming come from the DNA, and the V and J calls and clone size come from that table. For this sample the table gives around 97,000 clones, of which roughly 87% were detected only once. The ten largest make up about 5% of the sample.

The CDR3 numbers 20 residues from cysteine through phenylalanine. Only the CDR3 DNA stays, 60 bases, in frame from base 1. CDR1 and CDR2 (PRHDT, FYEKMQ) derive from the germline V gene (reference sequence). V is cut by 2 bases and J by 9 bases, and the space between the germline ends is 34 bases. The time point label of this sample denotes: baseline before first vaccination. Vaccinee samples were obtained from the UK trials COV001 and COV002, which included a single-blind randomized controlled phase 2/3 trial of AZD1222 (ChAdOx1 nCoV-19) in healthy adults. For TCRbeta chain sequencing, PBMC samples from trial participants were taken at day 0 and at day 28 after the second dose. The data stem from a study of T cell responses to AZD1222 COVID-19 vaccine (dated by TCRdb to the early 2020s). Looking at the study overall: AZD1222 recipients with second doses at about 4 weeks or about 12 weeks were pooled, because spike-specific TCR depth and breadth did not differ between schedules. A total of about 250 trial participants underwent TCR sequencing, of whom approximately 200 had received two doses of AZD1222 and about 25 had received two doses of the MenACWY control vaccine. Trial participants were enrolled into age subgroups of 18-55, 56-69 and 70-plus years, which contained about 150, 28 and 57 TCR-sequenced participants, respectively.

Here is what the overall study found, with its caveats: Participants were mostly white British and included more females than males, and it was suggested by the authors that clonal diversity may have been underestimated. The whole spike protein was spanned by vaccine-associated CD4 TCRs, and dominant responses were seen in regions 160-218 and 743-854. Reportedly, close to half of the unique spike-specific TCRs recognized epitopes lying outside the regions that are mutated in the B.1.351 and B.1.1.7 variants. In the small 56-69-year group, the increase in depth fell short of significance, most likely because of low power. Conclusions about previously exposed vaccinees are limited because only six or seven AZD1222 recipients were SARS-CoV-2 seropositive at baseline. After two AZD1222 doses, spike-specific TCR breadth and depth were significantly higher than at day 0 and than in MenACWY recipients. Because no day 14 peak-response samples were available, repertoires were characterized only after the peak T cell response.

The TCR sequence derives from an adult in good health. Here the sequenced sample was peripheral blood, taken on day 0 of AZD1222 vaccination. The V gene is TRBV13 and the J gene is TRBJ1-1; a tentative D call is TRBD1 (5 bases match). The CDR3 loop reads CASSLTTAAEYHRGLRKAFF. The base sequence is TGTGCCAGCAGCTTAACTACAGCGGCAGAGTATCATAGGGGTTTGAGGAAAGCTTTCTTT.